The source of this T cell receptor (beta chain) is a study of tumor-infiltrating lymphocytes in primary liver carcinoma. Study-wide context: Lesions, classed as T1-T3 N0M0, spanned 4.2 to 10 cm across. Study-level findings and limits: Overlap between tumor regions exceeded overlap of tumor with adjacent tissue or blood. The top-250-clone fraction was significantly higher in tumors than in blood (p = 0.039).

Unsorted whole blood yielded the blood RNA, and germline DNA was also extracted. Patients showed chronic HBV infection and an absence of prior treatment. This clonotype was seen ten or more times. Its target is unknown. Total RNA (around 510 ng) served as template for TCR beta cDNA synthesis primed by a constant-region primer. Generation of the TCR beta libraries relied on three nested multiplex PCR rounds using slightly modified ARM-PCR. Investigators reported that the first two PCR rounds, at approximately 11 cycles each, used TRBV1-TRBV30 forward primers with a C-beta reverse primer. TCRdb processed the multiplex PCR reads anew with MiXCR; each CDR3 protein has one entry. The sample consists of under 200,000 distinct CDR3 sequences, less than 75% of them appearing once. The CDR3 is made up of 14 amino acids. Germline V gene data show CDR1 as MNHEY and CDR2 as SVGEGT. Trimming pared 0 bases from V and 7 bases from J, leaving 13 bases between.

The rearrangement joins TRBV6-2 or TRBV6-3 to TRBJ2-7; either TRBD1 or TRBD2 may supply D (5 bases each). This TCR was sampled from a woman aged 55-69 years with primary liver carcinoma and hepatitis B virus infection. The sequenced material came from peripheral blood. The CDR3 region is CASSYSGPYREQYF. The CDR3 coding sequence is TGTGCCAGCAGTTACTCGGGACCCTACAGGGAGCAGTACTTC.